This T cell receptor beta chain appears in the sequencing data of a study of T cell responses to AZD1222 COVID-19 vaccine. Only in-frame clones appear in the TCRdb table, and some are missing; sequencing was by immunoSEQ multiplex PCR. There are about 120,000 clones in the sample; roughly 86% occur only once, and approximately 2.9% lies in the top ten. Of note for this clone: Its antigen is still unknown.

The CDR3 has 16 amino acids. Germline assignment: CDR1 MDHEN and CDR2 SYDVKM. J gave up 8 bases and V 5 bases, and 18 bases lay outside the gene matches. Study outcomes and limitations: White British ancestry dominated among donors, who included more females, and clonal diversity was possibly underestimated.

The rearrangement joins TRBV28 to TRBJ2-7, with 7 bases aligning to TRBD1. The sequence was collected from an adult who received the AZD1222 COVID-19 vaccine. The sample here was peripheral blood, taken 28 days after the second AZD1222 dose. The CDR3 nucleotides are TGTGCCAGCAGTCTTCCCCCCGGGACAGAGTTTTGGAAGCAGTACTTC. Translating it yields CASSLPPGTEFWKQYF.